These 25 T cell receptor beta chains were sequenced from one sample in a study of human T cells and chemical hapten exposure. TCRdb used MiXCR to reprocess the RACE reads, holding one entry per CDR3 protein. This sample has tens of thousands of distinct CDR3 sequences, with over 7.5% found just once. Time point here: patch test 3, about 24 weeks after DPC sensitization. Treatment here: therapeutic diphenylcyclopropenone sensitization with weekly scalp DPC. It was unfractionated whole blood from which total RNA was extracted. This specimen was whole blood, taken in connection with sensitization to the hapten diphenylcyclopropenone (DPC). The receptors derive from a man in his fifties with alopecia areata. Some clones in this sample may be carry-over from other donors' samples.

The chain combines TRBV10-3 with TRBJ1-5; maybe TRBD1 (6 bases). Per the germline V gene, CDR1 is ENHRY and CDR2 is SYGVKD. The CDR3 extends over 15 amino acids. V lost 11 bases to trimming and J lost 4 bases, with 21 bases between them. This CDR3 is CASQPGAGVNQPQHF. The CDR3 bases are TGTGCCTCCCAGCCAGGGGCTGGGGTAAATCAGCCCCAGCATTTT.

Ten or more counts support this clonotype. V and J are TRBV5-1 and TRBJ2-7; D remains unclear. Trimming took off 0 bases at V and 2 bases at J, with 12 bases between the two ends. This CDR3 comprises 15 residues. Germline V gene lookup returns CDR1 SGHRS and CDR2 YFSETQ. The CDR3 DNA reads as TGCGCCAGCAGCTTGGGGGCAGTGCCGACCTACGAGCAGTACTTC. Its translation: CASSLGAVPTYEQYF.

This clonotype has ten or more counts. V is TRBV7-9 and J is TRBJ2-7, with TRBD1 matching over 7 bases. Germline V gene lookup returns CDR1 SEHNR and CDR2 FQNEAQ (reference sequence). After removal of 4 bases from V and 2 bases from J, the junction contained 8 bases not matched to a gene. This CDR3 is built from 15 residues. DNA for the CDR3: TGTGCCAGCAGCTCAGACAGGGTCGGGGCCTACGAGCAGTACTTC. Translation gives CASSSDRVGAYEQYF.

This clonotype was detected a few times. The chain links TRBV7-9 to TRBJ1-2; D perhaps matches TRBD1 (6 bases). Trimming removed 5 bases from V and 4 bases from J, with 17 bases in between. Germline CDR1 and CDR2: SEHNR and FQNEAQ (reference sequence). The length of the CDR3 is 15 residues. The CDR3 spells CASSVDRSSAYGYTF. CDR3 in DNA: TGTGCCAGCAGCGTAGACAGGTCCTCGGCCTATGGCTACACCTTC.

This clonotype was detected ten times or more. The CDR3 region has the DNA TGTGCCAGCAGCCTACTAGCGGGAGGGAAGATAACCAAAAACATTCAGTACTTC. It encodes CASSLLAGGKITKNIQYF. V gene TRBV6-6 combines with J gene TRBJ2-4, with 13 bases lining up with TRBD2. CDR3 size: 18 residues. Trimming at V came to 6 bases and at J to 2 bases, leaving 10 bases not matched to a gene. Germline loops: CDR1 MNHNY, CDR2 SVGAGI (reference sequence).

This chain links TRBV20-1 with TRBJ1-1; 9 bases line up with TRBD1. Per the germline V gene, CDR1 is DFQATT and CDR2 is SNEGSKA (reference sequence). V was clipped by 3 bases and J by 6 bases; unmatched bases: 8. CDR3 length: 14 residues. The CDR3 DNA reads as TGCAGTGCTAGTGGGCGACAGGGGGTGGCTGAAGCTTTCTTT. Translated: CSASGRQGVAEAFF.

The chain carries TRBV29-1 and TRBJ2-5; the D is unclear. The CDR3 consists of 13 residues. The germline V gene has CDR1 SQVTM and CDR2 ANQGSEA. The V end lost 3 bases, the J end lost 2 bases, and 10 bases lay between the germline ends. CDR3 DNA sequence: TGCAGCGTTGACACACCGTTACAAGAGACCCAGTACTTC. Translating it yields CSVDTPLQETQYF.

This clonotype has at least ten counts. V usage is TRBV29-1 and J usage is TRBJ2-1; weak D call: TRBD2 (6 bases). The V and J ends lost 5 bases and 4 bases respectively, with 12 bases between them. There are 13 residues in the CDR3. The germline V gene encodes CDR1 SQVTM and CDR2 ANQGSEA. The chain's CDR3 is CSVWGEAYNEQFF. CDR3 in DNA: TGCAGCGTTTGGGGGGAGGCATACAATGAGCAGTTCTTC.

This clonotype has just a few counts. V gene TRBV3-1 combines with J gene TRBJ1-1; D is uncertain. The CDR3 is made up of 13 amino acids. With 1 base removed from V and 1 base from J, the gap between germline ends came to 4 bases. Germline CDR1 and CDR2: LGHDT and YNNKEL (reference sequence). CDR3 DNA: TGTGCCAGCAGCCAAGTGGAGAACACTGAAGCTTTCTTT. Translation gives CASSQVENTEAFF.

The gene calls are TRBV7-9 and TRBJ2-2, with TRBD2 matching over 11 bases. The germline V gene encodes CDR1 SEHNR and CDR2 FQNEAQ (reference sequence). V gave up 2 bases and J gave up 7 bases; unmatched junction bases: 3. This CDR3 spans 15 amino acids. CDR3 region: CASSLSLAGDGELFF. The CDR3 DNA reads as TGTGCCAGCAGCTTATCACTAGCGGGAGACGGGGAGCTGTTTTTT.

This clonotype was observed at least ten times. The gene calls are TRBV18 and TRBJ1-5, with D possibly TRBD1 on 5 matching bases. V was pared by 3 bases and J by 1 base, with 7 bases between. CDR3 length equals 14 residues. CDR1 and CDR2 (germline): KGHSH, LQKENI. The CDR3 sequence: CASSPGQSNQPQHF. CDR3 nucleotides: TGTGCCAGCTCACCGGGGCAGAGCAATCAGCCCCAGCATTTT. Variable domain in full (rest from reference TRBV18 and TRBJ1-5): NAGVMQNPRHLVRRRGQEARLRCSPMKGHSHVYWYRQLPEEGLKFMVYLQKENIIDESGMPKERFSAEFPKEGPSILRIQQVVRGDSAAYFCASSPGQSNQPQHFGDGTRLSIL.

This clonotype occurred many times. V and J are TRBV27 and TRBJ1-1, with 8 bases lining up with TRBD1. The germline gives CDR1 MNHEY, CDR2 SMNVEV (reference sequence). J gave up 4 bases and V 5 bases, and 3 bases lay outside the gene matches. CDR3 size: 13 residues. The CDR3: CASSPTGGTEAFF. The CDR3 bases are TGTGCCAGCAGTCCAACAGGGGGCACTGAAGCTTTCTTT.

This clonotype was observed at least ten times. This chain joins TRBV6-5 and TRBJ2-6, with 8 bases aligning to TRBD1. V was pared by 0 bases and J by 2 bases, with 9 bases of the junction left unmatched. Looked up from germline, CDR1 is MNHEY and CDR2 is SVGAGI. The CDR3 runs to 19 residues. The CDR3 loop reads CASSYSTGQGHPGANVLTF. CDR3 in DNA: TGTGCCAGCAGTTACTCGACAGGACAGGGTCATCCTGGGGCCAACGTCCTGACTTTC.

The V call is TRBV2, the J call TRBJ1-2; 7 nucleotides align to TRBD1. V was clipped by 8 bases and J by 5 bases; unmatched bases: 11. Per germline, CDR1 SNHLY and CDR2 FYNNEI. The CDR3 sequence is 14 residues long. In DNA form, the CDR3 reads TGTGCCAGCCGAGGACAGGAAGTAACTTATGGCTACACCTTC. Encoded protein: CASRGQEVTYGYTF.

This clonotype was found a few times. The chain employs TRBV6-2 or TRBV6-3 and TRBJ1-2; TRBD1 matches at 11 bases. V dropped 8 bases and J dropped 3; count of bases not matched to a gene: 2. Germline values: CDR1 MNHEY, CDR2 SVGEGT. The CDR3 spans 13 residues. The CDR3, as DNA: TGTGCCAGCGGACAGGGGGCCGACTATGGCTACACCTTC. Its protein is CASGQGADYGYTF.

This clonotype was recorded a few times. The J gene is TRBJ2-3, the V gene TRBV5-1; D is possibly TRBD2 (5 bases). Trimming pared 0 bases from V and 1 base from J, leaving 9 bases between. Germline V gene lookup returns CDR1 SGHRS and CDR2 YFSETQ. The CDR3 is 15 amino acids. The CDR3 nucleotides read TGCGCCAGCAGCTTGGAAGCGGAGCGCACAGATACGCAGTATTTT. Translated, it gives CASSLEAERTDTQYF.

A few counts support this clonotype. The chain is built from TRBV20-1 and TRBJ2-1, with TRBD2 matching 7 bases. V shed 3 bases and J 3 bases; nucleotides not matched to a gene: 8. The V gene's germline CDR1 is DFQATT and CDR2 SNEGSKA (reference sequence). There are 15 residues in the CDR3. CDR3 protein: CSARGRAGNYNEQFF. The CDR3 DNA reads TGCAGTGCTAGGGGAAGAGCGGGGAACTACAATGAGCAGTTCTTC.

This clonotype has just a few counts. The V call is TRBV5-1, the J call TRBJ2-5, with no clear D. Germline V gene sequence: CDR1 SGHRS, CDR2 YFSETQ. V shed 0 bases and J shed 1 base, with 7 bases lying between them. The CDR3 covers 14 residues. Here the CDR3 DNA reads TGCGCCAGCAGCTTGGTAGGCAGCCAAGAGACCCAGTACTTC. This codes for CASSLVGSQETQYF.

The J gene is TRBJ1-1, the V gene TRBV5-1; D might be TRBD1 (5 bases). The CDR3 runs to 13 residues. The germline V gene has CDR1 SGHRS and CDR2 YFSETQ. Trimming pared 2 bases from V and 4 bases from J, leaving 9 bases between. CDR3: CASSLEGSTEAFF. The CDR3 DNA follows: TGCGCCAGCAGCTTAGAGGGGTCCACTGAAGCTTTCTTT.

This clonotype was picked up a small number of times. This chain uses TRBV7-2 with TRBJ2-7; 7 bases line up with TRBD1. Germline CDR1 SGHTA, CDR2 FQGNSA. This CDR3 has 14 amino acids. Trimming cost V 5 bases and J 2 bases; bases outside gene matches: 6. The CDR3 DNA sequence: TGTGCCAGCAGCCCGAGACAGGGAACCTACGAGCAGTACTTC. It is translated as CASSPRQGTYEQYF. The whole variable domain, remainder taken from reference TRBV7-2 and TRBJ2-7, is GAGVSQSPSNKVTEKGKDVELRCDPISGHTALYWYRQSLGQGLEFLIYFQGNSAPDKSGLPSDRFSAERTGGSVSTLTIQRTQQEDSAVYLCASSPRQGTYEQYFGPGTRLTVT.

This clonotype occurred many times. The CDR3 DNA reads as TGTGCCAGCAGCTTATCGGCGGGCGACAATGAGCAGTTCTTC. It codes for CASSLSAGDNEQFF. The chain uses TRBV7-9 and TRBJ2-1, with D possibly TRBD2 on 5 matching bases. There are 14 residues in the CDR3. V shed 2 bases and J shed 5 bases, with 10 bases lying between them. CDR1 is SEHNR and CDR2 is FQNEAQ in the germline V gene (reference sequence).

This clonotype has more than one count but fewer than ten. The genes are TRBV28 and TRBJ2-7, with D hard to call. Trimming shortened V by 0 bases and J by 1 base, and 7 bases separated the two germline ends. Germline assignment: CDR1 MDHEN and CDR2 SYDVKM. The CDR3 spans 14 residues. CDR3 bases: TGTGCCAGCAGTTTATGGGGCGGTTCCTACGAGCAGTACTTC. As protein: CASSLWGGSYEQYF.

This clonotype has a count of ten or more. The J gene is TRBJ2-1, the V gene TRBV7-9, with 10 bases identical to TRBD2. This CDR3 has 15 amino acids. CDR1 is SEHNR and CDR2 is FQNEAQ in the germline V gene (reference sequence). V was pared by 2 bases and J by 8 bases, with 6 bases of the junction left unmatched. The CDR3 region is CASSLFLAGVHEQFF. The CDR3 DNA follows: TGTGCCAGCAGCTTATTCCTAGCGGGAGTTCATGAGCAGTTCTTC.

This clonotype was seen a handful of times. This chain uses TRBV20-1 with TRBJ1-5; 9 nucleotides agree with TRBD1. The V and J ends lost 3 bases and 7 bases, in that order; junction bases with no gene match: 4. The CDR3 has 13 residues. Germline V CDR1 and CDR2: DFQATT, SNEGSKA (reference sequence). CDR3 in DNA: TGCAGTGCTAGGGGGACAGGGAGCCAGCCCCAGCATTTT. Amino acids: CSARGTGSQPQHF.

The chain carries TRBV15 and TRBJ2-1; no firm D call. Trimming pared 3 bases from V and 0 bases from J, leaving 15 bases between. The germline V gene encodes CDR1 LNHNV and CDR2 YYDKDF (reference sequence). The CDR3 sequence is 17 residues long. In DNA, the CDR3 is TGTGCCACCAGCAGGAAGGGTCGGACCGTCTCCTACAATGAGCAGTTCTTC. This translates into CATSRKGRTVSYNEQFF. The full variable domain, rest sourced from reference TRBV15 and TRBJ2-1, is DAMVIQNPRYQVTQFGKPVTLSCSQTLNHNVMYWYQQKSSQAPKLLFHYYDKDFNNEADTPDNFQSRRPNTSFCFLDIRSPGLGDTAMYLCATSRKGRTVSYNEQFFGPGTRLTVL.